This T cell receptor (beta chain) was retrieved from a study of T cell responses to AZD1222 COVID-19 vaccine. The assay was immunoSEQ multiplex PCR, and TCRdb's table has in-frame clones only and misses some. The sample lists roughly 120,000 clones, about nine tenths occurring once. CDR1 is MGHRA and CDR2 is YSYEKL in the germline V gene. This CDR3 is built from 17 residues. The ends lost 0 bases at V and 4 bases at J; junction bases unmatched: 6. Study-wide results and limits: Donor demographics were predominantly white British with a female majority; clonal diversity may be underestimated. Repertoires in all cases were sampled only once the peak T cell response had passed.

A remark on this clone: Its antigen is as yet unknown.

The receptor was derived from an adult in good health. V usage is TRBV4-1 and J usage is TRBJ2-1, with 10 bases identical to TRBD2. Sequences were derived from peripheral blood, sampled on day 0 of AZD1222 vaccination. The CDR3 bases are TGCGCCAGCAGCCAAGATCTAGCGGGGGTATTTTACAATGAGCAGTTCTTC. Its protein is CASSQDLAGVFYNEQFF.